The rows below give T cell receptor beta chains drawn from one sample of a study of Ad26.COV2.S vaccination and SARS-CoV-2 variants. The assay was immunoSEQ multiplex PCR, and TCRdb's table has in-frame clones only and misses some. The data contain approximately 410,000 clones, around 87% of them seen just once; the ten biggest clones take up 3.6%. The material sequenced was peripheral blood, taken in a trial of Ad26.COV2.S vaccine versus placebo. The origin of the receptors is a person between 18 and 65 years old who received the Ad26.COV2.S COVID-19 vaccine or a placebo. The CDR3 runs from the conserved cysteine through the conserved F or W. Fields, in order: D gene, clone size, V gene, J gene, CDR3 protein, CDR3 DNA. D genes are given only for firm matches. Clone size is shown for a subset of rows, as once, few, many or a class of expanded clone.

NA,once,TRBV30,TRBJ2-5,CAWRTAGAQTQYF,TGTGCCTGGAGGACAGCGGGCGCCCAGACCCAGTACTTC
TRBD1,NA,TRBV19,TRBJ2-7,CASSTGQGGVYEQYF,TGTGCCAGTAGTACAGGACAGGGCGGCGTATACGAGCAGTACTTC
TRBD2,NA,TRBV5-1,TRBJ2-3,CASNDPRLAGDTQYF,TGCGCCAGCAACGACCCAAGACTAGCGGGGGATACGCAGTATTTT
NA,NA,TRBV28,TRBJ1-6,CASSFIPRGAAYNSPLHF,TGTGCCAGCAGTTTTATCCCTAGGGGGGCAGCCTATAATTCACCCCTCCACTTT
TRBD1,NA,TRBV7-2,TRBJ2-7,CASSWGQGRGSYEQYF,TGTGCCAGCAGCTGGGGACAGGGTAGGGGGTCCTACGAGCAGTACTTC
TRBD2,NA,TRBV28,TRBJ2-3,CASSSGSGGLVVDTQYF,TGTGCCAGCAGTTCGGGGTCCGGGGGACTAGTGGTAGATACGCAGTATTTT
NA,NA,TRBV19,TRBJ2-7,CASSIGGATYEQYF,TGTGCCAGTAGTATTGGAGGGGCTACCTACGAGCAGTACTTC
NA,NA,TRBV7-2,TRBJ2-7,CASSSYTSYEQYF,TGTGCCAGCAGCTCCTACACTTCCTACGAGCAGTACTTC
TRBD1,NA,TRBV4-1,TRBJ1-1,CASSQVGDRAEAFF,TGCGCCAGCAGCCAAGTGGGGGACAGGGCTGAAGCTTTCTTT
TRBD1,NA,TRBV19,TRBJ1-5,CASSGPGTGIHQPQHF,TGTGCCAGTAGTGGGCCCGGGACAGGGATTCATCAGCCCCAGCATTTT
TRBD1,NA,TRBV28,TRBJ2-5,CASSPDRVGRQETQYF,TGTGCCAGCAGTCCGGACAGGGTGGGAAGACAAGAGACCCAGTACTTC
TRBD2,NA,TRBV7-2,TRBJ2-5,CASSSVIQASGETQYF,TGTGCCAGCAGCTCGGTTATCCAGGCTAGCGGAGAGACCCAGTACTTC
TRBD1,once,TRBV29-1,TRBJ2-7,CSVEGQGGYEQYF,TGCAGCGTTGAGGGACAGGGGGGGTACGAGCAGTACTTC
NA,NA,TRBV15,TRBJ1-5,CATSRASNQPQHF,TGTGCCACCAGCAGAGCTAGCAATCAGCCCCAGCATTTT
NA,NA,TRBV6-2/TRBV6-3,TRBJ1-4,CASSYSRREKLFF,TGTGCCAGCAGTTACTCCCGTCGTGAAAAACTGTTTTTT
NA,once,TRBV18,TRBJ2-3,CASSPQRITSTDTQYF,TGTGCCAGCTCACCCCAACGGATCACTAGCACAGATACGCAGTATTTT
TRBD2,NA,TRBV7-3,TRBJ2-1,CASSPGGAVEQFF,TGTGCCAGCAGCCCGGGGGGGGCGGTTGAGCAGTTCTTC
NA,NA,TRBV4-2,TRBJ1-3,CASSPGVSRMGNTIYF,TGTGCCAGCAGCCCAGGGGTCTCTCGGATGGGAAACACCATATATTTT
NA,NA,TRBV5-6,TRBJ1-6,CASSLSMGANNSPLHF,TGTGCCAGCAGCTTGTCCATGGGGGCGAATAATTCACCCCTCCACTTT
NA,few,TRBV28,TRBJ1-1,CASVDTEAFF,TGTGCCTCTGTCGACACTGAAGCTTTCTTT
NA,NA,TRBV5-4,TRBJ2-1,CASRGRIHGNEQFF,TGTGCCAGCAGAGGACGGATTCATGGAAATGAGCAGTTCTTC
TRBD2,few,TRBV11-1,TRBJ2-7,CASSLWAGGTYEQYF,TGTGCCAGCAGCTTATGGGCGGGGGGGACCTACGAGCAGTACTTC
TRBD1,NA,TRBV29-1,TRBJ1-4,CSVAAGGIDEKLFF,TGCAGCGTGGCGGCAGGGGGAATCGATGAAAAACTGTTTTTT
TRBD1,NA,TRBV7-7,TRBJ2-2,CASSKPGTGTGELFF,TGTGCTAGCAGCAAACCCGGGACAGGAACCGGGGAGCTGTTTTTT
NA,NA,TRBV19,TRBJ1-1,CASSIPGTKMNTEAFF,TGTGCCAGTAGTATTCCGGGTACCAAAATGAACACTGAAGCTTTCTTT
TRBD1,NA,TRBV30,TRBJ1-6,CAGVGTGGSPLHF,TGTGCGGGGGTCGGGACAGGGGGATCACCCCTCCACTTT
NA,NA,TRBV12-3/TRBV12-4,TRBJ1-6,CASSLTGSSPLHF,TGTGCCAGCAGTTTAACAGGGAGCTCACCCCTCCACTTT
TRBD1,NA,TRBV7-9,TRBJ1-4,CASSKTTTGLNNEKLFF,TGTGCCAGCAGCAAGACCACGACAGGGTTGAATAATGAAAAACTGTTTTTT
TRBD1,NA,TRBV5-1,TRBJ1-4,CASSSTGGGEKLFF,TGCGCCAGCAGTTCGACAGGGGGAGGTGAAAAACTGTTTTTT
TRBD1,NA,TRBV29-1,TRBJ1-2,CSVEDTGTGGYGYTF,TGCAGCGTTGAGGATACCGGGACAGGGGGCTATGGCTACACCTTC
NA,NA,TRBV11-3,TRBJ2-3,CASSISPSTDTQYF,TGTGCCAGCAGCATTTCTCCTAGCACAGATACGCAGTATTTT
NA,NA,TRBV5-4,TRBJ2-7,CASSLAPVGEQYF,TGTGCCAGCAGCTTGGCACCAGTGGGTGAGCAGTACTTC
NA,once,TRBV7-3,TRBJ2-2,CASSPRPLAHTGELFF,TGTGCCAGCAGCCCCCGCCCGTTAGCCCACACCGGGGAGCTGTTTTTT
NA,NA,TRBV7-9,TRBJ2-2,CASSYATALTGELFF,TGTGCCAGCAGCTACGCCACCGCACTCACCGGGGAGCTGTTTTTT
NA,NA,TRBV7-3,TRBJ2-2,CASSLFWVQGSTGELFF,TGTGCCAGCAGCTTATTTTGGGTTCAGGGAAGCACCGGGGAGCTGTTTTTT
NA,once,TRBV5-1,TRBJ2-2,CASSSSQGANTGELFF,TGCGCCAGCAGCTCGTCTCAGGGAGCTAACACCGGGGAGCTGTTTTTT
TRBD2,few,TRBV6-4,TRBJ2-1,CASSDSLAGEYNEQFF,TGTGCCAGCAGTGATTCGCTAGCGGGGGAGTACAATGAGCAGTTCTTC
NA,NA,TRBV4-3,TRBJ2-5,CASSLLGGETQYF,TGCGCCAGCAGCCTACTAGGGGGAGAGACCCAGTACTTC
NA,NA,TRBV19,TRBJ1-2,CASSIVGSGFYGYTF,TGTGCCAGTAGTATTGTGGGATCAGGGTTCTATGGCTACACCTTC
NA,NA,TRBV10-2,TRBJ1-5,CASSESTTVSNQPQHF,TGCGCCAGCAGTGAGTCAACCACCGTTAGCAATCAGCCCCAGCATTTT
NA,NA,TRBV5-6,TRBJ2-7,CASSLEGVGLYEQYF,TGTGCCAGCAGCTTGGAGGGAGTTGGGCTCTACGAGCAGTACTTC
TRBD1,once,TRBV5-8,TRBJ1-6,CASSLDRGVGSLHF,TGTGCCAGCAGCTTGGACAGGGGCGTGGGGTCCCTCCACTTT